One sample yielded the 15 T cell receptor beta chains listed below, sequenced in a study of OX40 agonist ivuxolimab in advanced cancers. Profiling relied on immunoSEQ multiplex PCR, and the TCRdb table lists in-frame clones only, not all of them. The data contain under 50,000 clones, around 88% of them singletons. This specimen was CD4+ or CD8+ T cells sorted from blood, taken in a trial of the OX40 agonist ivuxolimab. The receptors here all came from an adult with an advanced solid tumor such as melanoma, head and neck, liver or kidney cancer.

This clone was detected only once. The V and J genes are TRBV5-1 and TRBJ1-6; D unclear. Trimming shortened V by 2 bases and J by 4 bases, and 10 bases separated the two germline ends. The CDR3 extends over 15 amino acids. Germline V gene lookup returns CDR1 SGHRS and CDR2 YFSETQ. The CDR3 spells CASSLDEPYNSPLHF. CDR3 coding DNA: TGCGCCAGCAGCTTAGACGAACCTTATAATTCACCCCTCCACTTT.

The rearrangement joins TRBV4-1 to TRBJ2-3; 8 bases are a match to TRBD2. Germline V gene data show CDR1 as MGHRA and CDR2 as YSYEKL. This CDR3 spans 16 amino acids. J lost 1 base, V lost 4 bases, and 7 bases had no gene match. CDR3 loop: CASSLTPGGGTDTQYF. As DNA, the CDR3 is TGCGCCAGCAGCCTAACCCCGGGAGGGGGCACAGATACGCAGTATTTT.

This chain connects TRBV18 to TRBJ2-6; D call uncertain. Trimming shortened V by 0 bases and J by 0 bases, and 3 bases separated the two germline ends. The CDR3 has 15 amino acids. Germline V gene sequence: CDR1 KGHSH, CDR2 LQKENI. The CDR3 coding sequence is TGTGCCAGCTCACCACCCGTCTCTGGGGCCAACGTCCTGACTTTC. Amino acids: CASSPPVSGANVLTF. Drawing the rest from reference TRBV18 and TRBJ2-6, the complete variable domain is NAGVMQNPRHLVRRRGQEARLRCSPMKGHSHVYWYRQLPEEGLKFMVYLQKENIIDESGMPKERFSAEFPKEGPSILRIQQVVRGDSAAYFCASSPPVSGANVLTFGAGSRLTVL.

The gene calls are TRBV7-8 and TRBJ2-2, with TRBD2 matching 7 bases. After removal of 5 bases from V and 0 bases from J, the junction contained 6 bases not matched to a gene. The germline gives CDR1 SGHVS, CDR2 FQNEAQ. The CDR3 is 16 amino acids. CDR3 residues: CASSLRAGTNTGELFF. CDR3 nucleotide sequence: TGTGCCAGCAGCCTAAGAGCGGGGACGAACACCGGGGAGCTGTTTTTT.

This rearrangement joins TRBV29-1 to TRBJ2-5, with 11 bases fitting TRBD1. Germline V CDR1 and CDR2: SQVTM, ANQGSEA. This CDR3 has 14 residues. J lost 4 bases, V lost 7 bases, and 8 bases had no gene match. DNA for the CDR3: TGCAGCGGTTTGGACAGGGGGCGAGGAGAGACCCAGTACTTC. It is translated as CSGLDRGRGETQYF.

The chain combines TRBV7-2 with TRBJ1-3; D gene unclear. V lost 2 bases and J lost 2, with 10 bases in between. CDR3 size: 15 residues. Germline lookup yields CDR1 SGHTA and CDR2 FQGNSA. CDR3 sequence reads: CASSLPGGPGNTIYF. The CDR3 region has the DNA TGTGCCAGCAGCTTACCGGGAGGGCCTGGAAACACCATATATTTT.

The rearrangement joins TRBV7-9 to TRBJ2-1; D not resolved. Trimming took off 10 bases at V and 6 bases at J, with 4 bases between the two ends. CDR3 length: 9 amino acids. CDR1 SEHNR and CDR2 FQNEAQ come from the germline V gene (reference sequence). CDR3 sequence: CATGNEQFF. CDR3 sequence (DNA): TGTGCCACCGGCAATGAGCAGTTCTTC.

The chain uses TRBV7-3 and TRBJ2-7; D not certain. CDR1 and CDR2 from the germline V gene are SGHTA and FQGTGA. V was cut by 4 bases and J by 3 bases, with 7 bases left in between. The CDR3 is 12 amino acids. The CDR3 region has the DNA TGTGCCAGCAGCTCGCAGCACTACGAGCAGTACTTC. Translating gives CASSSQHYEQYF.

This sequence joins TRBV6-1 and TRBJ2-5, with D perhaps matching TRBD2 (5 bases). The V end was cut by 0 bases, the J end by 5 bases, with 10 bases between. The CDR3 is made up of 14 amino acids. Germline CDR1 reads MNHNS; CDR2 reads SASEGT. This CDR3 is CASSEASGSETQYF. The DNA for the CDR3 is TGTGCCAGCAGTGAAGCCTCGGGATCGGAGACCCAGTACTTC.

This chain uses TRBV6-5 with TRBJ1-2; TRBD1 aligns across 7 bases. After removal of 5 bases from V and 2 bases from J, the junction contained 5 bases not matched to a gene. CDR3 size: 14 residues. Germline lookup yields CDR1 MNHEY and CDR2 SVGAGI. CDR3 region: CASSQTGTNYGYTF. CDR3 coding DNA: TGTGCCAGCAGTCAGACAGGGACCAACTATGGCTACACCTTC.

The chain links TRBV7-9 to TRBJ1-2, with D possibly matching TRBD1 (5 bases). Trimming took 5 bases from V and 2 from J, leaving 15 bases between them. CDR3 length: 15 amino acids. Germline lookup yields CDR1 SEHNR and CDR2 FQNEAQ (reference sequence). CDR3 bases: TGTGCCAGCAGCACCTCTACTGGGGGAAACTATGGCTACACCTTC. Protein sequence: CASSTSTGGNYGYTF.

This chain connects TRBV6-1 to TRBJ2-7, with 9 bases identical to TRBD1. Germline assignment: CDR1 MNHNS and CDR2 SASEGT. The CDR3 has 17 residues. V shed 4 bases and J 4 bases; nucleotides not matched to a gene: 14. CDR3 protein: CASSVGYRTGDFYEQYF. Here the CDR3 DNA reads TGTGCCAGCAGTGTCGGTTACAGGACAGGGGATTTTTACGAGCAGTACTTC.

The chain joins TRBV19 to TRBJ2-1, with 8 positions matching TRBD2. This CDR3 contains 15 residues. Germline V gene sequence: CDR1 LNHDA, CDR2 SQIVND (reference sequence). The V segment lost 7 bases and the J segment 0 bases; nucleotides outside the gene matches: 5. CDR3: CASKVAGTSYNEQFF. The CDR3 nucleotides read TGTGCCAGTAAGGTAGCGGGGACCTCCTACAATGAGCAGTTCTTC.

The rearrangement uses TRBV5-1 and TRBJ2-7; possibly TRBD1 for D (6 bases). There are 14 residues in the CDR3. Germline lookup yields CDR1 SGHRS and CDR2 YFSETQ. Trimming took off 4 bases at V and 3 bases at J, with 14 bases between the two ends. CDR3 sequence (DNA): TGCGCCAGCAGCCCGGACAGTCTTATCTACGAGCAGTACTTC. It specifies CASSPDSLIYEQYF.

This sequence joins TRBV4-1 and TRBJ1-5, with 7 positions matching TRBD1. This CDR3 has 15 residues. Unmatched junction bases numbered 8, after V lost 0 bases and J lost 9 bases. Germline CDR1 and CDR2: MGHRA and YSYEKL. In DNA form, the CDR3 reads TGCGCCAGCAGCCAAGATCCTACAGGGGCCGGGCCCCAGCATTTT. Translated, it gives CASSQDPTGAGPQHF.